These 15 T cell receptor beta chains were sequenced from one sample in a study of T cells in localized non-small cell lung cancer. Clones were read by immunoSEQ multiplex PCR, and TCRdb kept only the in-frame ones, dropping some. The table shows around 31,000 clones, with around 94% occurring only once. The sample was peripheral blood, taken before any cancer treatment. Every receptor here comes from a woman aged 40-69 years with stage I lung adenocarcinoma.

With respect to this clone: A junction boundary mismatches the germline segment, possibly from a read error. The V and J genes are TRBV7-7 and TRBJ2-3, with 10 nucleotides matching TRBD2. CDR3 length: 18 residues. The germline V gene has CDR1 SSHAT and CDR2 FNYEAQ (reference sequence). The CDR3 nucleotides are TGTGCTAGCAGCTTAGAGTCTAGCGGGAGTGTCCTGACAGATACGCAGTATTTT. Amino acid sequence: CASSLESSGSVLTDTQYF.

This clone was seen only once. The V gene is TRBV7-8, the J gene TRBJ2-2; 9 nucleotides agree with TRBD2. The germline gives CDR1 SGHVS, CDR2 FQNEAQ. The CDR3 runs to 13 residues. J lost 16 bases, V lost 1 base, and 7 bases had no gene match. The CDR3, as DNA: TGTGCCAGCAGCTTAGGGACTAGCGAATGGAAGTTTTTT. Translated, it gives CASSLGTSEWKFF.

The genes are TRBV6-5 and TRBJ2-7, with D possibly being TRBD1 or TRBD2 (6 bases each). V dropped 2 bases and J dropped 6 bases, with 20 bases sitting between them. Germline CDR1 reads MNHEY; CDR2 reads SVGAGI. This CDR3 has 16 residues. The CDR3 loop reads CASSYRGPGRAREQYF. CDR3 sequence (DNA): TGTGCCAGCAGTTACCGGGGGCCAGGGCGGGCGCGCGAGCAGTACTTC.

The chain carries TRBV5-4 and TRBJ2-6; D uncertain. V was cut by 2 bases and J by 1 base, with 7 bases left in between. Germline V gene lookup returns CDR1 SGHNT and CDR2 YYREEE (reference sequence). The CDR3 spans 15 residues. The CDR3 nucleotides are TGTGCCAGCAGCTTAGGACGTTCTGGGGCCAACGTCCTGACTTTC. Protein product: CASSLGRSGANVLTF.

V gene TRBV29-1 combines with J gene TRBJ1-5; D ambiguous. The CDR3 is 12 residues long. The germline CDR1 and CDR2 sequences are SQVTM and ANQGSEA. V shed 6 bases and J shed 2 bases, with 8 bases lying between them. In nucleotides, the CDR3 is TGCAGCGTGGTGATCGGCAATCAGCCCCAGCATTTT. Translation gives CSVVIGNQPQHF. Full variable domain (remainder filled in from reference TRBV29-1 and TRBJ1-5): SAVISQKPSRDICQRGTSLTIQCQVDSQVTMMFWYRQQPGQSLTLIATANQGSEATYESGFVIDKFPISRPNLTFSTLTVSNMSPEDSSIYLCSVVIGNQPQHFGDGTRLSIL.

The chain links TRBV6-5 to TRBJ2-2, with D hard to call. Looked up from germline, CDR1 is MNHEY and CDR2 is SVGAGI. V gave up 6 bases and J gave up 5 bases, with 7 bases separating them. This CDR3 has 12 amino acids. The CDR3 spells CASRLGTGELFF. CDR3 bases: TGTGCCAGCAGACTCGGGACCGGGGAGCTGTTTTTT.

The chain links TRBV7-2 to TRBJ1-5; D gene uncertain. V was pared by 1 base and J by 4 bases, with 8 bases between. There are 14 residues in the CDR3. Looked up from germline, CDR1 is SGHTA and CDR2 is FQGNSA. The CDR3 is CASSLDSPNQPQHF. The CDR3 DNA sequence: TGTGCCAGCAGCTTAGACAGCCCTAATCAGCCCCAGCATTTT.

The V call is TRBV13, the J call TRBJ2-6, with D perhaps matching TRBD1 (6 bases). The CDR3 covers 18 residues. V lost 3 bases and J 0 bases, leaving 15 bases between the germline ends. Germline lookup yields CDR1 PRHDT and CDR2 FYEKMQ (reference sequence). The CDR3 is CASSLYSGAYSGANVLTF. CDR3 bases: TGTGCCAGCAGCTTGTACTCAGGGGCCTACTCTGGGGCCAACGTCCTGACTTTC.

The chain is built from TRBV7-2 and TRBJ1-5; D may be TRBD1 (6 bases). This CDR3 has 15 amino acids. V was cut by 5 bases and J by 1 base, with 12 bases left in between. Germline-derived CDR1 and CDR2 are SGHTA and FQGNSA. The CDR3 DNA sequence: TGTGCCAGCAGCCCCACAGGGTCGAGCAATCAGCCCCAGCATTTT. Its protein product is CASSPTGSSNQPQHF.

This clone was seen only once. V usage is TRBV9 and J usage is TRBJ1-4; D is unclear. The CDR3 loop spans 13 amino acids. Germline V gene sequence: CDR1 SGDLS, CDR2 YYNGEE. Trimming took off 0 bases at V and 10 bases at J, with 10 bases between the two ends. In DNA form, the CDR3 reads TGTGCCAGCAGCGTAGTTCCAGACGGAAAACTGTTTTTT. It specifies CASSVVPDGKLFF.

The chain recombines TRBV28 with TRBJ2-5, with 7 positions matching TRBD1. In germline, CDR1 is MDHEN, CDR2 SYDVKM. J gave up 1 base and V 6 bases, and 11 bases lay outside the gene matches. The CDR3 spans 16 residues. CDR3 sequence reads: CASSLSGTVTQETQYF. CDR3 bases: TGTGCCAGCAGCCTATCCGGGACAGTAACCCAAGAGACCCAGTACTTC.

This chain uses TRBV11-2 with TRBJ2-5; D perhaps matches TRBD2 (7 bases). The CDR3 is 14 residues long. Trimming left V 1 base short and J 7 bases short, with 13 bases between. The germline V gene encodes CDR1 SGHAT and CDR2 FQNNGV. The CDR3 here is CASSLAGGQGTQYF. CDR3 in DNA: TGTGCCAGCAGCTTAGCCGGGGGGCAGGGGACCCAGTACTTC.

The chain employs TRBV4-2 and TRBJ2-6; a possible D gene is TRBD2 (5 bases). The CDR3 runs to 15 residues. Looked up from germline, CDR1 is LGHNA and CDR2 is YNFKEQ. Trimming took off 1 base at V and 3 bases at J, with 7 bases between the two ends. The DNA of the CDR3 is TGTGCCAGCAGCCAAGGGACTCTTGGGGCCAACGTCCTGACTTTC. Its protein is CASSQGTLGANVLTF.

The chain carries TRBV11-3 and TRBJ2-2, with unresolved D. The germline V gene encodes CDR1 SGHNT and CDR2 YENEEA. Trimming cost V 6 bases and J 8 bases, with 10 bases left between them. The CDR3 runs to 12 residues. For the CDR3, the DNA is TGTGCCAGCAGGGGTTATGGGGGGGAGCTGTTTTTT. It translates to CASRGYGGELFF. The complete variable domain, with remaining parts taken from reference TRBV11-3 and TRBJ2-2, reads EAGVVQSPRYKIIEKKQPVAFWCNPISGHNTLYWYLQNLGQGPELLIRYENEEAVDDSQLPKDRFSAERLKGVDSTLKIQPAELGDSAVYLCASRGYGGELFFGEGSRLTVL.

The chain has TRBV12-1 and TRBJ1-2; the tabulated D call, TRBD1, remains unverified against the DNA. TRBV12-1 is an annotated pseudogene. There are 15 residues in the CDR3. CDR3 loop: CASSTDRDYNYGYTF. CDR3 coding DNA: TGTGCCAGCAGCACGGACAGGGATTATAACTATGGCTACACCTTC.